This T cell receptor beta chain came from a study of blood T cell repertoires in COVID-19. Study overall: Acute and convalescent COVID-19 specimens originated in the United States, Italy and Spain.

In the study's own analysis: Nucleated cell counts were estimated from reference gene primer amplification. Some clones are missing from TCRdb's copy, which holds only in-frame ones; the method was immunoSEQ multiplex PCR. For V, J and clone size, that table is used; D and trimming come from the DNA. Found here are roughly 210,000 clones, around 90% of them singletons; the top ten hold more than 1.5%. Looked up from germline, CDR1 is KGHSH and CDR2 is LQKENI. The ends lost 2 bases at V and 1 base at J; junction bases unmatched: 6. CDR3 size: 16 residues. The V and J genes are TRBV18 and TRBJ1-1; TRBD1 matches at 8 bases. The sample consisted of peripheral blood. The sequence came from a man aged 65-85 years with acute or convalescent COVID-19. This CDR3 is CASSPNQGQENTEAFF. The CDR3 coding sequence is TGTGCCAGCTCACCAAACCAGGGACAGGAGAACACTGAAGCTTTCTTT.